This entry describes one TCR beta chain. Its antigen is unidentified. This sample was included in a study of cytomegalovirus exposure and HLA in healthy donors. CDR1 is MNHNY, CDR2 SVGAGI, per germline (reference sequence). V gave up 2 bases and J gave up 9 bases; unmatched junction bases: 7. CDR3 length equals 14 residues. Findings and limits, study-wide: According to an earlier analysis, most TCR beta V segments yielded productive rearrangements about 90% or about 30% of the time. Sequencing depth roughly uniform across donors was assumed in presence/absence analyses. A later analysis showed HLA-associated TCR beta chains outstripping equally common others in clonal expansion.

Primers for the PCR totalled 60 Vbeta and 13 Jbeta. The assay was immunoSEQ multiplex PCR, and TCRdb's table has in-frame clones only and misses some. The repertoire consists of 90,000 or so clones, with over 70% occurring once and the leading ten covering roughly 30%. This rearrangement joins TRBV6-6 to TRBJ2-7; 10 bases are shared with TRBD1. This sequence was found in a man aged 50 to 60 in good health and CMV-seropositive. What was sequenced was PBMCs. The CDR3 region is CASSYRDRGHGQYF. The CDR3 DNA follows: TGTGCCAGCAGTTACAGGGACAGGGGCCACGGGCAGTACTTC.